The source of this TCR beta chain is a study of control samples from healthy donors and cancer patients. The repertoire was sequenced with immunoSEQ multiplex PCR; TCRdb's copy has only in-frame clones and lacks some. The data contain tens of thousands of clones, around nine tenths of them singletons. CDR3 length: 17 residues. CDR1 LGHNA and CDR2 YNFKEQ come from the germline V gene. V lost 4 bases and J 0 bases, leaving 16 bases between the germline ends. This TCR was sampled from a man in his forties or fifties with head and neck cancer. The chain couples TRBV4-2 to TRBJ1-3, with D tentatively TRBD1 (5 bases). The specimen was PBMCs. The CDR3, as DNA: TGTGCCAGCAGCCCCGGAGGAAGGGGCCGCTCTGGAAACACCATATATTTT. Translation: CASSPGGRGRSGNTIYF.